The 6 T cell receptor beta chains in this list originate from one sample, sequenced in a study of control samples from healthy donors and cancer patients (dated by TCRdb to 2020 to 2021). The library was generated by the immunoSEQ multiplex PCR assay. The clones in this table, taken by TCRdb from immuneACCESS, are in-frame only. Not every clone is retained; where verified, under half of the shortfall comes from an unresolved V gene, and the cause of the rest is unknown. The table for this sample lists about 170,000 clones; around 91% of them were counted only once. Jointly, the top ten make up more than 1.3% of the sample. Source material: blood. The receptor source for this set is a woman younger than 45 in good health.

The rearrangement joins TRBV7-2 to TRBJ2-1, with TRBD2 identical over 8 bases. This CDR3 region has 15 residues. V trimming: 2 bases; J trimming: 4 bases; junction bases outside the gene matches: 4. Germline CDR1 reads SGHTA; CDR2 reads FQGNSA. CDR3 sequence (DNA): TGTGCCAGCAGCTTATCTACTAGCGGTTACAATGAGCAGTTCTTC. This sequence encodes CASSLSTSGYNEQFF.

The chain couples TRBV5-4 to TRBJ2-2, with unresolved D. Trimming pared 0 bases from V and 2 bases from J, leaving 2 bases between. Germline assignment: CDR1 SGHNT and CDR2 YYREEE (reference sequence). The CDR3 contains 13 residues. This chain's CDR3 is CASSLDNTGELFF. CDR3 DNA sequence: TGTGCCAGCAGCTTGGACAACACCGGGGAGCTGTTTTTT.

The chain employs TRBV24-1 and TRBJ2-3; 11 bases line up with TRBD1. Losses at the gene ends were 4 bases for V and 2 bases for J; bases not matched to a gene: 7. CDR3 size: 17 residues. Germline lookup yields CDR1 KGHDR and CDR2 SFDVKD. DNA of the CDR3: TGTGCCACCAGTGACCGAGGACAGGGGGCAATCACAGATACGCAGTATTTT. As protein: CATSDRGQGAITDTQYF.

V and J are TRBV6-2 or TRBV6-3 and TRBJ2-7; D unclear. The CDR3 consists of 12 residues. Per germline, CDR1 MNHEY and CDR2 SVGEGT. V was pared by 2 bases and J by 4 bases, with 6 bases between. The CDR3 sequence is CASSYGQYEQYF. CDR3 DNA sequence: TGTGCCAGCAGTTACGGGCAGTACGAGCAGTACTTC.

About this clone: Different DNA sequences within this sample yield the same CDR3. The genes are TRBV29-1 and TRBJ1-1, with a tentative D call TRBD1 (5 bases). V lost 4 bases, J lost 5 bases, and 11 bases lay in between. The CDR3 totals 12 residues. Per the germline V gene, CDR1 is SQVTM and CDR2 is ANQGSEA. The CDR3 protein is CSVGGRGTEAFF. In nucleotides, the CDR3 is TGCAGCGTTGGGGGTCGGGGGACTGAAGCTTTCTTT.

The rearrangement joins TRBV7-6 to TRBJ1-2; the match to TRBD1 covers 10 bases. The CDR3 totals 14 residues. V dropped 4 bases and J dropped 7; count of bases not matched to a gene: 6. Germline lookup yields CDR1 SGHVS and CDR2 FNYEAQ. CDR3 loop: CASSSWDRGIGYTF. CDR3 coding DNA: TGTGCCAGCAGCTCTTGGGACAGGGGAATTGGCTACACCTTC.